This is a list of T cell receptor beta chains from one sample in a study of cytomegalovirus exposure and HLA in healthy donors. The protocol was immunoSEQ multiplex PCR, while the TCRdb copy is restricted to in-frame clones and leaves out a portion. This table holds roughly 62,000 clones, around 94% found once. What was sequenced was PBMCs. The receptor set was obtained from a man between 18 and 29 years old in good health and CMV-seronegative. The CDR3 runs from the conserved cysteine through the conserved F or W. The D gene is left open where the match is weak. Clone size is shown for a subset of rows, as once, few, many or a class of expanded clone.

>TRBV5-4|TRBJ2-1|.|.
CASSSEGNEQFF
TGTGCCAGCAGTTCGGAGGGCAATGAGCAGTTCTTC
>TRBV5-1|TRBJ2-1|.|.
CASSPTPLAQNNEQFF
TGCGCCAGCAGCCCAACTCCTTTAGCGCAAAACAATGAGCAGTTCTTC
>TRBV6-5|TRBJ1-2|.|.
CASSYDRSYGYTF
TGTGCCAGCAGTTACGACAGGTCCTATGGCTACACCTTC
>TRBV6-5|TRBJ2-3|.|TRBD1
CASSYGTELSTDTQYF
TGTGCCAGCAGTTATGGGACAGAGCTGAGCACAGATACGCAGTATTTT
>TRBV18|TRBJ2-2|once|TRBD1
CASSLRQGSNTGELFF
TGTGCCAGCTCCCTCAGACAGGGGTCAAACACCGGGGAGCTGTTTTTT
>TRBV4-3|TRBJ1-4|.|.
CASSQDGDTGTTNEKLFF
TGCGCCAGCAGCCAAGACGGCGACACCGGGACAACTAATGAAAAACTGTTTTTT
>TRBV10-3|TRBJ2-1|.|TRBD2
CAISESGGRLNEQFF
TGTGCCATCAGTGAGTCTGGCGGGAGGTTGAATGAGCAGTTCTTC
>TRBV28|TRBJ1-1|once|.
CASWFRDEAFF
TGTGCCAGCTGGTTCAGGGATGAAGCTTTCTTT
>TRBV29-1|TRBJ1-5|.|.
CSVLPLGGNQPQHF
TGCAGCGTCCTCCCCTTGGGAGGCAATCAGCCCCAGCATTTT
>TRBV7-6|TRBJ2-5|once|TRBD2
CASSLVGTSGETQYF
TGTGCCAGCAGCTTAGTAGGGACTAGTGGAGAGACCCAGTACTTC
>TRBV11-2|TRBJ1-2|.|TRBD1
CASSLENRGLGWYGYTF
TGTGCCAGCAGCTTAGAAAATAGGGGGCTAGGATGGTATGGCTACACCTTC
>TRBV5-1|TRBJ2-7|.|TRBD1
CASSPRDRASYEQYF
TGCGCCAGCAGCCCCCGGGACAGAGCTTCCTACGAGCAGTACTTC
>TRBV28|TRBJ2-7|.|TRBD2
CASSTPTGTSGRNEQYF
TGTGCCAGCAGCACCCCCACCGGGACTAGCGGGAGAAACGAGCAGTACTTC
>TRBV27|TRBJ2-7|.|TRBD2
CASFGPGLATYEQYF
TGTGCCAGCTTCGGTCCCGGACTAGCGACATACGAGCAGTACTTC
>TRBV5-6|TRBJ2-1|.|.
CASSNGLFSSYNEQFF
TGTGCCAGCAGCAACGGACTGTTCAGCTCCTACAATGAGCAGTTCTTC
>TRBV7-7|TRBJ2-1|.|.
CASSAGPRGNNEQFF
TGTGCCAGCAGTGCGGGTCCCCGTGGGAACAATGAGCAGTTCTTC
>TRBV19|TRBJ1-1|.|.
CASQTVPGGTEAFF
TGTGCCAGCCAGACGGTACCCGGGGGCACTGAAGCTTTCTTT
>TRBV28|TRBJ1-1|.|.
CASLTGYYTEAFF
TGTGCCAGCTTGACTGGTTATTACACTGAAGCTTTCTTT
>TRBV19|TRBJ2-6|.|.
CASSIAGGTGANVLTF
TGTGCCAGTAGTATAGCCGGAGGGACTGGGGCCAACGTCCTGACTTTC
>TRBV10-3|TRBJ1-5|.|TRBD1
CAISETPGGRGSNQPQHF
TGTGCCATCAGTGAGACCCCAGGGGGGCGAGGTAGCAATCAGCCCCAGCATTTT
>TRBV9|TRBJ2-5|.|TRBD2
CASSERGLAGVGETQYF
TGTGCCAGCAGCGAGCGAGGGTTAGCGGGAGTAGGGGAGACCCAGTACTTC
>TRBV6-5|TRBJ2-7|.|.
CASSYSSSARDEQYF
TGTGCCAGCAGTTACTCGAGTAGCGCCCGCGACGAGCAGTACTTC
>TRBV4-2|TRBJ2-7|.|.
CASSQEVGTGFYEQYF
TGTGCCAGCAGCCAAGAAGTAGGGACTGGATTCTACGAGCAGTACTTC
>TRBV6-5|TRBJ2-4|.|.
CASSYREWNIQYF
TGTGCCAGCAGTTATAGGGAGTGGAACATTCAGTACTTC
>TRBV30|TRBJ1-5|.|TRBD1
CAWSFPGGTVNQPQHF
TGTGCCTGGAGTTTCCCAGGGGGGACAGTAAATCAGCCCCAGCATTTT
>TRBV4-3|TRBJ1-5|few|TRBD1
CASSQDLGGDQPQHF
TGCGCCAGCAGCCAAGATCTAGGGGGCGATCAGCCCCAGCATTTT
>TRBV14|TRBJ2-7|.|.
CASSQDLPRSEQYF
TGTGCCAGCAGCCAAGATCTGCCGAGGAGCGAGCAGTACTTC
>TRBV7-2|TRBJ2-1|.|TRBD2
CASSSRLADYNEQFF
TGTGCCAGCAGCTCCCGACTAGCGGATTACAATGAGCAGTTCTTC
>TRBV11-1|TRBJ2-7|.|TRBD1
CASSLSFGTGTYEQYF
TGTGCCAGCAGCTTAAGTTTCGGGACAGGGACCTACGAGCAGTACTTC
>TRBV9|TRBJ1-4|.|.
CASSVQGKGEKLFF
TGTGCCAGCAGCGTACAGGGGAAGGGCGAAAAACTGTTTTTT
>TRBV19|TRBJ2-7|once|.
CASSTPAGAAYEQYF
TGTGCCAGTAGTACACCCGCGGGGGCAGCCTACGAGCAGTACTTC
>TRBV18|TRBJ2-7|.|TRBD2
CASSPLAGVCSYEQYF
TGTGCCAGCTCACCACTCGCGGGGGTTTGTTCCTACGAGCAGTACTTC
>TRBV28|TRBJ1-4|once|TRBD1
CASSSGQFGEKLFF
TGTGCCAGCAGCTCGGGACAGTTCGGCGAAAAACTGTTTTTT
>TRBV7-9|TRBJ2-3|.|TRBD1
CASSFQGQGAGDTQYF
TGTGCCAGCAGCTTCCAAGGACAGGGGGCAGGAGATACGCAGTATTTT
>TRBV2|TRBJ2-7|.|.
CASSLGIPLFHEQYF
TGTGCCAGCAGTCTCGGGATTCCTTTGTTCCACGAGCAGTACTTC
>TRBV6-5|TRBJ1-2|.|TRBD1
CASKDRGRYGYTF
TGTGCCAGCAAGGACAGGGGGCGATATGGCTACACCTTC
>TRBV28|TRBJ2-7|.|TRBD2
CASTISGGRNEQYF
TGTGCCAGCACCATATCGGGGGGGAGAAACGAGCAGTACTTC
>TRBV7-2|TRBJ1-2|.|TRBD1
CASSERTGLAGYTF
TGTGCCAGCAGCGAACGGACAGGACTAGCGGGCTACACCTTC
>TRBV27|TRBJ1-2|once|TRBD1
CASSSSGTGRGYTF
TGTGCCAGCAGTTCATCCGGGACAGGGCGGGGCTACACCTTC
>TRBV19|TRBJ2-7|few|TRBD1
CASSRTGAYEQYF
TGTGCCAGTAGCCGGACAGGGGCCTACGAGCAGTACTTC
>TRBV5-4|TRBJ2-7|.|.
CASSLDVQGGKWQYF
TGTGCCAGCAGCTTGGATGTCCAGGGTGGCAAGTGGCAGTACTTC
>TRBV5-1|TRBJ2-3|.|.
CASNREVGTDTQYF
TGCGCCAGCAACCGTGAGGTCGGCACAGATACGCAGTATTTT
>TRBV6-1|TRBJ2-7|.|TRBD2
CASSTSGLSYEQYF
TGTGCCAGCAGCACTAGCGGGTTGTCCTACGAGCAGTACTTC
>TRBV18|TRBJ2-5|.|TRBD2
CASSPLLAGGETQYF
TGTGCCAGCTCACCGTTACTAGCGGGAGGAGAGACCCAGTACTTC
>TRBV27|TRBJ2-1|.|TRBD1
CASRSGQGNYNEQFF
TGTGCCAGCAGATCTGGACAGGGCAACTACAATGAGCAGTTCTTC
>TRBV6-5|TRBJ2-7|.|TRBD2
CASSQTSGSLYEQYF
TGTGCCAGCAGTCAAACTAGCGGGAGTCTCTACGAGCAGTACTTC
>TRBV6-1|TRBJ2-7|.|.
CASSELDSRGYEQYF
TGTGCCAGCAGTGAACTCGACAGCAGGGGCTACGAGCAGTACTTC
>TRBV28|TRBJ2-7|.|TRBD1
CASSSTGTSSYEQYF
TGTGCCAGCAGTTCGACAGGGACCAGCTCCTACGAGCAGTACTTC
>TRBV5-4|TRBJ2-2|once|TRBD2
CASSPRASGSLIGELFF
TGTGCCAGCAGCCCGCGGGCTAGCGGGAGCTTGATCGGGGAGCTGTTTTTT
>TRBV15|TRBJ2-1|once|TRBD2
CATRLGSGIRANEQFF
TGTGCCACCAGGCTCGGTAGCGGGATTAGAGCGAATGAGCAGTTCTTC
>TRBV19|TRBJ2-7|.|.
CATRTQPGSYEQYF
TGTGCCACTCGGACTCAACCCGGCTCCTACGAGCAGTACTTC
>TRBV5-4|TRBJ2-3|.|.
CASSLDSIDTQYF
TGTGCCAGCAGCTTGGACTCCATCGATACGCAGTATTTT
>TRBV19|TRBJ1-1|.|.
CASIGGQLRTEAFF
TGTGCCAGTATAGGAGGACAGTTACGGACTGAAGCTTTCTTT
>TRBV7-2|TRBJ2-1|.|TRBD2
CASSSSGRGNEQFF
TGTGCCAGCAGTTCTAGCGGGAGAGGAAATGAGCAGTTCTTC
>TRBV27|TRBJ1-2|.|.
CASSLKGWEGYTF
TGTGCCAGCAGTTTAAAGGGGTGGGAAGGCTACACCTTC
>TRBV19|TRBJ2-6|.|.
CASSADLQGAGANVLTF
TGTGCCAGTAGTGCCGATCTTCAGGGTGCTGGGGCCAACGTCCTGACTTTC
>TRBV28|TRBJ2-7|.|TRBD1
CASSLHRTGLLEQYF
TGTGCCAGCAGTTTACATCGGACAGGGTTGTTAGAGCAGTACTTC
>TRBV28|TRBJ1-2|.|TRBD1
CASHRGGYGYTF
TGTGCCAGCCACAGGGGGGGCTATGGCTACACCTTC
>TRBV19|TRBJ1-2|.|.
CASSYGGVWDYTF
TGTGCCAGTAGTTACGGAGGAGTATGGGACTACACCTTC